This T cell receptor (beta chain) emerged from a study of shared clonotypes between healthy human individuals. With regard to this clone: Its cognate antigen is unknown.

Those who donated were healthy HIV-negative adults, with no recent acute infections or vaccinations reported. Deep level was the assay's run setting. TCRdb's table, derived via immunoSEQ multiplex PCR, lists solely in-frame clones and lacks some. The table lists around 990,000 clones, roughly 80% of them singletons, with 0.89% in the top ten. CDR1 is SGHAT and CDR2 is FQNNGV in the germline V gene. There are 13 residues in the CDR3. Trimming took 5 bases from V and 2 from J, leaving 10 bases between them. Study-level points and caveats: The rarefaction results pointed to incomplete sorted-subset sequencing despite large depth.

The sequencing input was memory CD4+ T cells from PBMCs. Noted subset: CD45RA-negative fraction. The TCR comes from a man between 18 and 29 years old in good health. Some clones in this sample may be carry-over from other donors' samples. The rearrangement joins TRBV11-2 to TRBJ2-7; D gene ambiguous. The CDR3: CASSAAAAYEQYF. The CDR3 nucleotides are TGTGCCAGCAGCGCGGCGGCTGCCTACGAGCAGTACTTC.